This T cell receptor beta chain is from a study of shared clonotypes between healthy human individuals. Findings and caveats of the study: Across subsets, estimated richness was generally greater for naive than for memory populations. There were few donors, and this limited the genetic and exposure-history diversity represented. Naive CD4 clonotype sharing across a few donors was 5% to 6%.

The CDR3 is made up of 15 amino acids. The V end was cut by 1 base, the J end by 4 bases, with 14 bases between. Germline CDR1 and CDR2: SGHAT and FQNNGV. Positive CCR7 selection of CD45RO-negative cells yielded the naive CD8 cells, and terminally differentiated effector memory CD45RA+ cells were excluded. Healthy adults negative for HIV, lacking recent acute infections or vaccinations, served as donors. Measured with immunoSEQ multiplex PCR; TCRdb has only the in-frame clones, and not every one. The table records around 2,000,000 clones, about 95% of them present only once. A note on this clone: The antigen remains unidentified.

The V gene is TRBV11-2, the J gene TRBJ2-7; maybe TRBD1 (6 bases). The TCR comes from a man aged 18 to 35 in good health. Sequenced: naive CD8+ T cells sorted from blood. The CDR3 spells CASSLGAGVGYEQYF. The CDR3 DNA sequence: TGTGCCAGCAGCTTAGGGGCAGGGGTCGGGTACGAGCAGTACTTC.